These T cell receptor beta chains were read from a single sample in a study of T cell responses to AZD1222 COVID-19 vaccine. Profiled with immunoSEQ multiplex PCR; TCRdb holds only in-frame clones, not every one. Here the sample spans around 67,000 clones, 65% to 85% being singletons. The sample was peripheral blood, taken on day 0 of AZD1222 vaccination. These receptors were collected from an adult in good health. Each CDR3 is given with its conserved first and last residue. D genes are given only for firm matches. Not every row has a clone size; where given, it reads once, few, many or a size class.

d_gene: TRBD2; j_gene: TRBJ2-5; v_gene: TRBV9; abundance: -; CDR3aa: CASSVLGGPTWEETQYF; CDR3nt: TGTGCCAGCAGCGTACTGGGAGGGCCCACCTGGGAAGAGACCCAGTACTTC
d_gene: TRBD2; j_gene: TRBJ2-7; v_gene: TRBV6-5; abundance: -; CDR3aa: CASRVGLAREQYF; CDR3nt: TGTGCCAGCAGAGTAGGACTAGCAAGGGAGCAGTACTTC
d_gene: TRBD1; j_gene: TRBJ2-1; v_gene: TRBV5-1; abundance: -; CDR3aa: CASSSGQGVLNEQFF; CDR3nt: TGCGCCAGCAGCTCCGGACAGGGGGTCCTCAATGAGCAGTTCTTC
d_gene: -; j_gene: TRBJ2-2; v_gene: TRBV29-1; abundance: -; CDR3aa: CSVVAGGANTGELFF; CDR3nt: TGCAGCGTTGTAGCCGGGGGCGCGAACACCGGGGAGCTGTTTTTT
d_gene: TRBD1; j_gene: TRBJ1-1; v_gene: TRBV7-8; abundance: -; CDR3aa: CASSPQTGGTEAFF; CDR3nt: TGTGCCAGCAGCCCCCAGACAGGGGGCACTGAAGCTTTCTTT
d_gene: -; j_gene: TRBJ2-2; v_gene: TRBV7-8; abundance: -; CDR3aa: CASSLASGSNTGELFF; CDR3nt: TGTGCCAGCAGCTTAGCATCAGGATCGAACACCGGGGAGCTGTTTTTT
d_gene: -; j_gene: TRBJ2-5; v_gene: TRBV6-6; abundance: -; CDR3aa: CASSSSQETQYF; CDR3nt: TGTGCCAGCAGTTCGTCCCAAGAGACCCAGTACTTC
d_gene: -; j_gene: TRBJ2-7; v_gene: TRBV11-2; abundance: -; CDR3aa: CASSPRSLQTINSYEQYF; CDR3nt: TGTGCCAGCAGCCCCCGGAGTCTCCAAACCATCAACTCCTACGAGCAGTACTTC
d_gene: -; j_gene: TRBJ2-7; v_gene: TRBV6-6; abundance: -; CDR3aa: CASSSGVVNEQYF; CDR3nt: TGTGCCAGCAGTTCCGGGGTAGTTAACGAGCAGTACTTC
d_gene: TRBD1; j_gene: TRBJ1-1; v_gene: TRBV6-6; abundance: -; CDR3aa: CASSYLRTGREGEAFF; CDR3nt: TGTGCCAGCAGTTACTTGCGGACAGGGAGAGAGGGTGAAGCTTTCTTT
d_gene: -; j_gene: TRBJ1-1; v_gene: TRBV5-6; abundance: -; CDR3aa: CASSWGSLTEAFF; CDR3nt: TGTGCCAGCAGCTGGGGGTCGCTCACTGAAGCTTTCTTT
d_gene: -; j_gene: TRBJ2-7; v_gene: TRBV5-6; abundance: once; CDR3aa: CASSLDRSSYEQYF; CDR3nt: TGTGCCAGCAGCTTGGACAGGAGCTCCTACGAGCAGTACTTC
d_gene: TRBD1; j_gene: TRBJ1-2; v_gene: TRBV7-2; abundance: -; CDR3aa: CASSSSWDRGYGYTF; CDR3nt: TGTGCCAGCAGCTCCTCGTGGGACAGGGGCTATGGCTACACCTTC
d_gene: -; j_gene: TRBJ1-1; v_gene: TRBV7-9; abundance: -; CDR3aa: CASKQRGGLNTEAFF; CDR3nt: TGTGCCAGCAAACAAAGGGGGGGCTTGAACACTGAAGCTTTCTTT
d_gene: -; j_gene: TRBJ2-3; v_gene: TRBV11-3; abundance: -; CDR3aa: CASSLDRGSTDTQYF; CDR3nt: TGTGCCAGCAGCTTAGATCGGGGGAGCACAGATACGCAGTATTTT
d_gene: -; j_gene: TRBJ1-3; v_gene: TRBV2; abundance: -; CDR3aa: CASRTVPDPIRSGNTIYF; CDR3nt: TGTGCCAGCAGGACCGTACCTGACCCAATACGCTCTGGAAACACCATATATTTT
d_gene: TRBD2; j_gene: TRBJ2-3; v_gene: TRBV10-1; abundance: -; CDR3aa: CASSEFGGLAGALSTDTQYF; CDR3nt: TGCGCCAGCAGTGAGTTTGGCGGACTAGCGGGGGCCCTTAGCACAGATACGCAGTATTTT
d_gene: TRBD1; j_gene: TRBJ1-1; v_gene: TRBV7-9; abundance: -; CDR3aa: CASSLHGTGNTEAFF; CDR3nt: TGTGCCAGCAGCTTACACGGGACAGGGAACACTGAAGCTTTCTTT
d_gene: TRBD1; j_gene: TRBJ2-5; v_gene: TRBV7-9; abundance: -; CDR3aa: CASSGTGQETQYF; CDR3nt: TGTGCCAGCAGCGGGACAGGTCAAGAGACCCAGTACTTC
d_gene: -; j_gene: TRBJ2-3; v_gene: TRBV15; abundance: -; CDR3aa: CATSRDFSDTQYF; CDR3nt: TGTGCCACCAGCCGGGACTTTTCAGATACGCAGTATTTT
d_gene: -; j_gene: TRBJ1-1; v_gene: TRBV4-2; abundance: few; CDR3aa: CASSQIQGREAFF; CDR3nt: TGTGCCAGCAGCCAAATACAGGGTCGTGAAGCTTTCTTT
d_gene: -; j_gene: TRBJ2-6; v_gene: TRBV3-1/TRBV3-2; abundance: -; CDR3aa: CASSQGSTLSGANVLTF; CDR3nt: TGTGCCAGCAGCCAAGGGAGCACGCTCTCTGGGGCCAACGTCCTGACTTTC
d_gene: TRBD1; j_gene: TRBJ2-5; v_gene: TRBV7-8; abundance: once; CDR3aa: CASSLEAGGETQYF; CDR3nt: TGTGCCAGCAGCTTAGAGGCAGGGGGAGAGACCCAGTACTTC
d_gene: TRBD2; j_gene: TRBJ2-5; v_gene: TRBV11-2; abundance: -; CDR3aa: CASTLGTIQETQYF; CDR3nt: TGTGCCAGCACCTTGGGGACTATCCAAGAGACCCAGTACTTC
d_gene: -; j_gene: TRBJ1-1; v_gene: TRBV9; abundance: -; CDR3aa: CASSPQMNTEAFF; CDR3nt: TGTGCCAGCAGCCCACAGATGAACACTGAAGCTTTCTTT
d_gene: TRBD1; j_gene: TRBJ1-5; v_gene: TRBV5-4; abundance: -; CDR3aa: CASSPDRGNNQPQHF; CDR3nt: TGTGCCAGCAGCCCGGACAGGGGGAACAATCAGCCCCAGCATTTT
d_gene: -; j_gene: TRBJ1-1; v_gene: TRBV28; abundance: -; CDR3aa: CASSPPGQGSTEAFF; CDR3nt: TGTGCCAGCAGTCCACCGGGGCAGGGTAGCACTGAAGCTTTCTTT
d_gene: TRBD1; j_gene: TRBJ1-5; v_gene: TRBV30; abundance: -; CDR3aa: CAWGRTGGPNQPQHF; CDR3nt: TGTGCCTGGGGTAGGACAGGGGGACCCAATCAGCCCCAGCATTTT
d_gene: -; j_gene: TRBJ1-1; v_gene: TRBV6-4; abundance: few; CDR3aa: CASSDSGERATEAFF; CDR3nt: TGTGCCAGCAGTGACTCGGGGGAAAGGGCCACTGAAGCTTTCTTT
d_gene: -; j_gene: TRBJ2-3; v_gene: TRBV4-2; abundance: once; CDR3aa: CASSQVPLTDTQYF; CDR3nt: TGTGCCAGCAGCCAGGTGCCACTCACAGATACGCAGTATTTT
d_gene: -; j_gene: TRBJ2-7; v_gene: TRBV5-1; abundance: once; CDR3aa: CASSLKDTSTAQYF; CDR3nt: TGCGCCAGCAGCTTGAAGGACACCTCTACTGCGCAGTACTTC